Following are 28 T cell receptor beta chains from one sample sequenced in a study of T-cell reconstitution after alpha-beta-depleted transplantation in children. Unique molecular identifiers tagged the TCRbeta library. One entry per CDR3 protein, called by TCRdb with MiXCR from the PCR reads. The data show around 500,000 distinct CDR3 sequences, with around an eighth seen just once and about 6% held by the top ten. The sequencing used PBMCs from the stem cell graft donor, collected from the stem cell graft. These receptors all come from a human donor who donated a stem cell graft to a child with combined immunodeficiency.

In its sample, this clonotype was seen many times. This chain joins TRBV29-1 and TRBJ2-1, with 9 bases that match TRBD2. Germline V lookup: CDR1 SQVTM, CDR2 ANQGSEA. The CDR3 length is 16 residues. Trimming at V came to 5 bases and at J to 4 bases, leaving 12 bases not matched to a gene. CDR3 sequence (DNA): TGCAGCGTTTTCATGACTAGCGGAGGCTTTTACAATGAGCAGTTCTTC. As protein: CSVFMTSGGFYNEQFF.

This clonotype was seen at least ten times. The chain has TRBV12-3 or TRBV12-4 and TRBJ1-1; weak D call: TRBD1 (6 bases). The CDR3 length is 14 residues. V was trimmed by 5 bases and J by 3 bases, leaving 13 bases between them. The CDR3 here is CASSPHHRDTEAFF. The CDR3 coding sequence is TGTGCCAGCAGTCCCCACCACAGGGACACTGAAGCTTTCTTT.

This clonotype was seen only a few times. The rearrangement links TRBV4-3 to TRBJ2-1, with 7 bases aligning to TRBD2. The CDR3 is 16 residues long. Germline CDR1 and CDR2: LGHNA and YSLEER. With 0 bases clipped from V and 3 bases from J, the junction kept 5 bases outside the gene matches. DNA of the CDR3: TGCGCCAGCAGCCAAGAGGCGGCGGGGGACTACAATGAGCAGTTCTTC. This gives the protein CASSQEAAGDYNEQFF.

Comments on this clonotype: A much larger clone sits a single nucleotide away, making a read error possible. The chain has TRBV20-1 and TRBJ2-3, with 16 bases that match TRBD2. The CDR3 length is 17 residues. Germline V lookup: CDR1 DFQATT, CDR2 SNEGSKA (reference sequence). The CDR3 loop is CCARTGLAGGPTDTQYF. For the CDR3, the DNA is TGCTGTGCTAGGACGGGACTAGCGGGAGGGCCAACAGATACGCAGTATTTT.

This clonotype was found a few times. CDR3 amino acids: CAISGYSNYGYTF. In DNA, the CDR3 is TGTGCCATCAGTGGGTATTCGAACTATGGCTACACCTTC. The chain uses TRBV10-3 and TRBJ1-2; D remains unclear. Trimming removed 4 bases at V and 2 bases at J, with 8 bases between. CDR1 is ENHRY, CDR2 SYGVKD, per germline. The CDR3 sequence is 13 residues long.

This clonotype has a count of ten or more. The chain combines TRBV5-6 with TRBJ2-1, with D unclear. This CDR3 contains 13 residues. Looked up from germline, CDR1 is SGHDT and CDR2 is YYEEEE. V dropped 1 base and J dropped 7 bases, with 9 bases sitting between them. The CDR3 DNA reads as TGTGCCAGCAGCTTGAGTGTACAGAATGAGCAGTTCTTC. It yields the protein CASSLSVQNEQFF. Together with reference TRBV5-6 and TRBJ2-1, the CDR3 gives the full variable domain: DAGVTQSPTHLIKTRGQQVTLRCSPKSGHDTVSWYQQALGQGPQFIFQYYEEEERQRGNFPDRFSGHQFPNYSSELNVNALLLGDSALYLCASSLSVQNEQFFGPGTRLTVL.

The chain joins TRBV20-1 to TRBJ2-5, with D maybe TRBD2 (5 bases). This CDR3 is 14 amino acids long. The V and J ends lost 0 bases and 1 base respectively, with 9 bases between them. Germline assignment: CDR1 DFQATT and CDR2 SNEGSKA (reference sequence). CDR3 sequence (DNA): TGCAGTGCTAGAGATGGACTCCCCCAAGAGACCCAGTACTTC. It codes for CSARDGLPQETQYF.

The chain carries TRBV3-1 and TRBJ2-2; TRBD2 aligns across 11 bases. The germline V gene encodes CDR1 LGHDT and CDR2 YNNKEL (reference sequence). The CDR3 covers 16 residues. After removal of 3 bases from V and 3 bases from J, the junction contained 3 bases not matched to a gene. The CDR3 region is CASSHRLAGHTGELFF. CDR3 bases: TGTGCCAGCAGCCACCGACTAGCGGGGCACACCGGGGAGCTGTTTTTT.

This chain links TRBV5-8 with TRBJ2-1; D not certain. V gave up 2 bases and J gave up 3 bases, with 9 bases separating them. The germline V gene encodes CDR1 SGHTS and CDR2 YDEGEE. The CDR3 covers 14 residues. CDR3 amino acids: CASSFLRIYNEQFF. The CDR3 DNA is TGTGCCAGCAGCTTCTTGCGGATCTACAATGAGCAGTTCTTC. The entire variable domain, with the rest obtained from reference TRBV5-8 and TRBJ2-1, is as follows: EAGVTQSPTHLIKTRGQQATLRCSPISGHTSVYWYQQALGLGLQFLLWYDEGEERNRGNFPPRFSGRQFPNYSSELNVNALELEDSALYLCASSFLRIYNEQFFGPGTRLTVL.

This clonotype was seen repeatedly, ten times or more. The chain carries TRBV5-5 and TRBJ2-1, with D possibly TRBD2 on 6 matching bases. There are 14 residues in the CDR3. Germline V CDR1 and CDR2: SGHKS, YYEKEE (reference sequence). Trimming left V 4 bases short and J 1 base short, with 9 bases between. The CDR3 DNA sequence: TGTGCCAGCAGCCGCGGGGATTCCTACAATGAGCAGTTCTTC. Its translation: CASSRGDSYNEQFF.

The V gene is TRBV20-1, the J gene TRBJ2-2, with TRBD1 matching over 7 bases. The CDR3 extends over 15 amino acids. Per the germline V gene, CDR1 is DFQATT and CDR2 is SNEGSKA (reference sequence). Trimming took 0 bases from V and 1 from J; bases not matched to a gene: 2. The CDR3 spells CSARDRTGNTGELFF. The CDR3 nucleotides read TGCAGTGCTAGAGATAGGACAGGGAACACCGGGGAGCTGTTTTTT.

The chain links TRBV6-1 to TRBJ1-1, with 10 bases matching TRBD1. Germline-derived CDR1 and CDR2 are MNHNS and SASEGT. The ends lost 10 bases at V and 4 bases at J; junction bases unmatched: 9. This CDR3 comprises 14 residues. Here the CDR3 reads CAILPGTGVTEAFF. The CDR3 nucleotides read TGTGCCATCCTCCCCGGGACAGGGGTCACTGAAGCTTTCTTT.

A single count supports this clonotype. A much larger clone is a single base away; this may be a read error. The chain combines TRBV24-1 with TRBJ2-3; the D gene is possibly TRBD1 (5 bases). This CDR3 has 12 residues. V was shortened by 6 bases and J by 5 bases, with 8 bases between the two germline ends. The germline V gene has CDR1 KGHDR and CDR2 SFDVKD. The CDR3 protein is CATSTRVDTQYF. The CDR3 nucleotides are TGTGCCACCAGTACCAGGGTAGATACGCAGTATTTT.

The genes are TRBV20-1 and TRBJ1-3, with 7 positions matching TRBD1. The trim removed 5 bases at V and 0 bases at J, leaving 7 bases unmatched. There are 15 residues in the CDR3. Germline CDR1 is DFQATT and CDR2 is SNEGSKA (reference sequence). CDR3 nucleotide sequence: TGCAGTGCTCATACAGGGGACTACTCTGGAAACACCATATATTTT. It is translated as CSAHTGDYSGNTIYF.

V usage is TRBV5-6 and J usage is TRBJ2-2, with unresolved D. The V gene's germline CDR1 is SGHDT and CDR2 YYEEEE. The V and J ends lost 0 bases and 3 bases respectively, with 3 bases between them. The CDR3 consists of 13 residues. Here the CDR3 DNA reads TGTGCCAGCAGCTTGGTGTACACCGGGGAGCTGTTTTTT. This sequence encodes CASSLVYTGELFF.

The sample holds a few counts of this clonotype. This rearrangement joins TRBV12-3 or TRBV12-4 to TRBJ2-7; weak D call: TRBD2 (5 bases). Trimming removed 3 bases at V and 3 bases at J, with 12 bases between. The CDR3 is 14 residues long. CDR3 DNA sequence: TGTGCCAGCAGTTTGAGGGTTGGGTTCTACGAGCAGTACTTC. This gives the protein CASSLRVGFYEQYF.

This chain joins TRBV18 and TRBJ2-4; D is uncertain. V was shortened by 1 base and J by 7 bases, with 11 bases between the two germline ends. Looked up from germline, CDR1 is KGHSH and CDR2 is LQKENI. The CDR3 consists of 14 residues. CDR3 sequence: CASSPQVAGNIQYF. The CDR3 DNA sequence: TGTGCCAGCTCACCACAGGTTGCCGGGAACATTCAGTACTTC.

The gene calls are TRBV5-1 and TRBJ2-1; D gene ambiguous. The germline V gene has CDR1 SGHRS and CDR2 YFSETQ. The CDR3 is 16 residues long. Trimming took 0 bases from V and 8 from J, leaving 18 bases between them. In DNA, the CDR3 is TGCGCCAGCAGCTTGGGGCTGGGTGCCGCTAGGGATGAGCAGTTCTTC. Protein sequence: CASSLGLGAARDEQFF.

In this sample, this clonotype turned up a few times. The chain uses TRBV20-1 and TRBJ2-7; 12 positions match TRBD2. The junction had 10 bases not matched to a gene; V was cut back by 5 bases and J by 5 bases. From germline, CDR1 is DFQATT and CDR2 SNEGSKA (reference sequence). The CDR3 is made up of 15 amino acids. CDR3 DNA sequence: TGCAGTGCTCTACTAGCGGGAGGCGCTTTCGACGAGCAGTACTTC. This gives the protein CSALLAGGAFDEQYF.

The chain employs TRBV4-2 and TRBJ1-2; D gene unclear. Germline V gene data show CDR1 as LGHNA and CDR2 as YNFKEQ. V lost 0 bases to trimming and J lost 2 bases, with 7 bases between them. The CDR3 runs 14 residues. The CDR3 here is CASSQDGVNYGYTF. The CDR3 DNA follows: TGTGCCAGCAGCCAAGATGGGGTAAACTATGGCTACACCTTC.

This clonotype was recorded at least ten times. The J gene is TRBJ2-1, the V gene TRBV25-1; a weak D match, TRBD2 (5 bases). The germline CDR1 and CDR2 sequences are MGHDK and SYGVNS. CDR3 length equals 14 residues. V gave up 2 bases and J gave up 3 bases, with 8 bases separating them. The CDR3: CASSEEGYYNEQFF. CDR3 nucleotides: TGTGCCAGCAGTGAAGAGGGTTACTACAATGAGCAGTTCTTC.

The CDR3 bases are TGCGCCAGCAGTGGGTTAGCACGGGACGAGACCCAGTACTTC. Translation: CASSGLARDETQYF. The V call is TRBV10-2, the J call TRBJ2-5; D is perhaps TRBD1 or TRBD2 (5 bases each). Looked up from germline, CDR1 is WSHSY and CDR2 is SAAADI. The CDR3 loop spans 14 amino acids. The V end was cut by 4 bases, the J end by 5 bases, with 14 bases between.

The CDR3 sequence: CASSYGTGNEQYF. The CDR3 DNA follows: TGTGCCAGCAGCTATGGGACAGGGAATGAGCAGTACTTC. The chain uses TRBV9 and TRBJ2-7; 9 nucleotides line up with TRBD1. CDR1 SGDLS and CDR2 YYNGEE come from the germline V gene. The CDR3 covers 13 residues. The V and J ends lost 4 bases and 7 bases, in that order; junction bases with no gene match: 6.

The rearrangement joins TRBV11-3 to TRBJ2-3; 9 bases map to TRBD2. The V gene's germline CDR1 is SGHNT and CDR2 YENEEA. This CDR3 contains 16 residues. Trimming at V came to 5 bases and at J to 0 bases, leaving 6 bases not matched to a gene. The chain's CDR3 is CASSQRAGGSTDTQYF. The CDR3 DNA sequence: TGTGCCAGCAGCCAACGAGCGGGGGGAAGCACAGATACGCAGTATTTT.

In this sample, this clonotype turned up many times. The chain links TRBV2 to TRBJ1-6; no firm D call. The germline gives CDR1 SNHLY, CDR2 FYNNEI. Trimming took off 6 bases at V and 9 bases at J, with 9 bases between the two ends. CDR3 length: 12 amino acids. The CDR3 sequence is CASRHGSSPLHF. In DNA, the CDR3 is TGTGCCAGCAGACACGGGAGTTCACCCCTCCACTTT.

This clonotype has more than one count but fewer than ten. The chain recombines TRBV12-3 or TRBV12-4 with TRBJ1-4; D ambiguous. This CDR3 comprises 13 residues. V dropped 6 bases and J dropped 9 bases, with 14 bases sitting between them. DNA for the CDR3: TGTGCCAGCAGCCCCGCCGCGGGCAAAAAACTGTTTTTT. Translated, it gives CASSPAAGKKLFF.

The CDR3 DNA reads TGCGCCAGCAGCCACCAGACAGGTTCGAACTACAATGAGCAGTTCTTC. As protein: CASSHQTGSNYNEQFF. The chain couples TRBV4-3 to TRBJ2-1, with D perhaps TRBD1 (6 bases). CDR3 length: 16 amino acids. Germline loops: CDR1 LGHNA, CDR2 YSLEER. Deletions cut 3 bases from V and 3 bases from J, with 15 bases between.

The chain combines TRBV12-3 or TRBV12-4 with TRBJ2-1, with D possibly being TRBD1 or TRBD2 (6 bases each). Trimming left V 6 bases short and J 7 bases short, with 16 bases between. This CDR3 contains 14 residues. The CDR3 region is CASRVEGGRNEQFF. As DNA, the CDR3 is TGTGCCAGCAGGGTCGAGGGGGGAAGGAATGAGCAGTTCTTC.